Below, 4 T cell receptor beta chains from the same sample are listed, as sequenced in a study of blood T cells in healthy people across ages. Next came a second PCR, run for about 7 to 12 cycles, which used a sample-barcoded 5' primer along with a J-beta primer mix. Each CDR3 protein gets one entry after TCRdb re-called the 5' RACE reads with MiXCR. This repertoire shows about 720,000 distinct CDR3 sequences, roughly 25% found once; its top ten account for approximately 4%. This sample was shared with a second study, whose subject was T cells of mothers and their children.

The sequencing sample was made of blood. These receptors were obtained from a boy between 10 and 17 years old in good health.

V and J are TRBV5-1 and TRBJ2-3, with TRBD2 identical over 12 bases. The V gene's germline CDR1 is SGHRS and CDR2 YFSETQ. This CDR3 contains 15 residues. The V gene end was trimmed by 0 bases and the J gene end by 6 bases; junction bases not matched to a gene: 2. The CDR3 region is CASSLGTSGEDTQYF. As DNA, the CDR3 is TGCGCCAGCAGCTTGGGGACTAGCGGGGAGGATACGCAGTATTTT.

The chain links TRBV20-1 to TRBJ2-2, with 9 bases that match TRBD1. CDR3 length: 15 residues. V was clipped by 6 bases and J by 1 base; unmatched bases: 6. Germline V gives CDR1 DFQATT, CDR2 SNEGSKA (reference sequence). The CDR3 DNA reads TGCAGTGCCGTCGGACAGGGGTGGAACACCGGGGAGCTGTTTTTT. Encoded protein: CSAVGQGWNTGELFF.

The rearrangement joins TRBV25-1 to TRBJ1-4, with TRBD1 matching over 7 bases. The length of the CDR3 is 13 residues. The J segment lost 8 bases and the V segment lost 4 bases, leaving 4 bases of the junction unmatched. CDR1 and CDR2 from the germline V gene are MGHDK and SYGVNS. The CDR3 DNA reads as TGTGCCAGCAGTGCAGGGGGGAGAGAAAAACTGTTTTTT. Translated: CASSAGGREKLFF.

This clonotype was counted a few times. The chain uses TRBV29-1 and TRBJ2-5; D perhaps matches TRBD1 (6 bases). Trimming took off 2 bases at V and 5 bases at J, with 9 bases between the two ends. The CDR3 length is 12 residues. Germline CDR1 and CDR2: SQVTM and ANQGSEA. The CDR3 sequence: CSVERQGETQYF. CDR3 nucleotides: TGCAGCGTTGAACGGCAGGGGGAGACCCAGTACTTC.